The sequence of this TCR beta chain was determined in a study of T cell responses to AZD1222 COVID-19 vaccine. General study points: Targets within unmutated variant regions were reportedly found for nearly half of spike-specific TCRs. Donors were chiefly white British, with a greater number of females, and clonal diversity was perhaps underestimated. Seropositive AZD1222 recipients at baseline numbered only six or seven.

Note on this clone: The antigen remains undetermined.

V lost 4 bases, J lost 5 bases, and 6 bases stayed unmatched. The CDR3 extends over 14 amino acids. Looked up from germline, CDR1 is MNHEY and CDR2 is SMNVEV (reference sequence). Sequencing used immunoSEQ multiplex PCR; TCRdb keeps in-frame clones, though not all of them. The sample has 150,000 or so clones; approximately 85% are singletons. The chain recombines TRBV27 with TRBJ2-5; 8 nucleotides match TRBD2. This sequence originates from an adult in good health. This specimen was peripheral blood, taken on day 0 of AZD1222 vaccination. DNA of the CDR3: TGTGCCAGCAGTTCCGGGGGGGGCTGGGAGACCCAGTACTTC. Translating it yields CASSSGGGWETQYF.